This T cell receptor (beta chain) was recovered during a study of graft-versus-host responses after intestinal transplantation. The overall study: Grafts that recipients had were multivisceral, liver-intestinal, or isolated intestinal transplants. Anti-thymocyte globulin was used for induction in all recipients, who then took tacrolimus and steroids for approximately 3 years.

Findings and limits, study-wide: Analysis identified GvH clones in recipient marrow, with some appearing first in ileum or blood.

Germline CDR1 reads MNHEY; CDR2 reads SVGAGI. Trimming pared 2 bases from V and 6 bases from J, leaving 10 bases between. CDR3 length: 13 residues. The repertoire was sequenced with immunoSEQ multiplex PCR; TCRdb's copy has only in-frame clones and lacks some. The table lists 45,000 or so clones, roughly 90% of them singletons. On this clone itself: Antigen: not known.

V and J are TRBV6-5 and TRBJ1-2; weak D call: TRBD1 (6 bases). The sequencing used PBMCs, collected 524 days after transplant. This clonotype originated in a human patient who received an intestinal transplant, so some T cells may come from the graft donor. CDR3 protein: CASSYGQMDGYTF. In DNA form, the CDR3 reads TGTGCCAGCAGTTACGGACAGATGGATGGCTACACCTTC.